This T cell receptor (beta chain) is from a study of blood T cell repertoires in COVID-19. About the study: Samples taken during acute and convalescent COVID-19 were collected in the United States, Italy and Spain. T cells, B-cell-depleted T cells, or PBMCs provided the cDNA or gDNA that served as material.

CDR1 is SQVTM and CDR2 is ANQGSEA in the germline V gene. Deletions cut 2 bases from V and 10 bases from J, with 8 bases between. This CDR3 is 10 amino acids long. In the authors' methods: Amplification of reference gene primers provided the estimated nucleated cell counts. Method: immunoSEQ multiplex PCR; TCRdb's copy keeps in-frame clones and lacks some. Clonal size and the V and J genes are those of that table, whereas D and trimming came from the DNA. The repertoire includes about 320,000 clones, 65% to 90% of them detected once, and 7.2% sits in the top ten. The material sequenced was peripheral blood. The source is a human donor in a cohort sampled during active COVID-19. The chain recombines TRBV29-1 with TRBJ1-1; D unresolved. CDR3 DNA sequence: TGCAGCGTTGAAAGGTCAGGAGCTTTCTTT. Its protein is CSVERSGAFF.